The entry below gives a single T cell receptor (beta chain) sequence along with its context. One end of the junction fails to match germline, which may point to a read error. TCRdb's copy holds only in-frame clones and misses some; the assay was immunoSEQ multiplex PCR. This table holds a few hundred thousand clones, roughly 88% found once. These data come from a study of blood T cell repertoires in COVID-19. Study at large: The United States, Italy and Spain provided the acute and convalescent COVID-19 samples. PBMCs, B-cell-depleted T cells, or T cells provided the cDNA or gDNA that made up the material.

Germline V gene data show CDR1 as WSHSY and CDR2 as SAAADI. There are 13 residues in the CDR3. Specimen: peripheral blood. This sequence originates from a woman in her twenties or thirties with COVID-19, enrolled during active disease. The chain is built from TRBV10-2 and TRBJ2-7; 10 bases fit TRBD2. CDR3 loop: CASSESGRAVPIF. DNA of the CDR3: TGCGCCAGCAGTGAAAGCGGGAGGGCCGTACCTATCTTC.